This T cell receptor (beta chain) was sequenced in a study of cytomegalovirus exposure and HLA in healthy donors. This CDR3 has 13 residues. V was clipped by 5 bases and J by 1 base, with 9 bases between them. CDR1 and CDR2 from the germline V gene are GTSNPN and SVGIG (reference sequence). Details on this clone: As yet, its antigen is unknown.

The PCR had 60 Vbeta and 13 Jbeta primers. Libraries were prepared by immunoSEQ multiplex PCR; TCRdb keeps only in-frame clonotypes and omits some of them. The top ten hold around 2.9% of the sample, which has about 65,000 clones, 70% to 85% seen once. Study findings and constraints: In all likelihood, a cluster of highly shared sequence variants was a sequencing artifact. Available immune exposure information was restricted to CMV serostatus only.

Sequences were obtained from PBMCs. The TCR sequence derives from a girl aged 5 to 17 in good health and CMV-seropositive. V and J are TRBV30 and TRBJ1-5; possibly TRBD1 for D (5 bases). DNA of the CDR3: TGTGCCTGGGCGAAGGGGAGCAATCAGCCCCAGCATTTT. Its protein is CAWAKGSNQPQHF.